The clone carrying this T cell receptor beta chain has a count of ten or more. J lost 5 bases, V lost 1 base, and 9 bases had no gene match. The CDR3 has 16 amino acids. Germline V gene data show CDR1 as SGHTA and CDR2 as FQGNSA. This specimen belongs to a study of T cell repertoires in cytomegalovirus infection. TCRdb independently ran MiXCR on the reads; one entry per CDR3 protein. In the table there are some 600,000 distinct CDR3 sequences, around 24% of which are singletons. The chain combines TRBV7-2 with TRBJ1-1; 8 bases align to TRBD1. This receptor was obtained from a human donor in good health (CMV status not recorded). Some clones in this sample may be carry-over from other donors' samples. The specimen was CD8+ T cells from PBMCs. CDR3 nucleotides: TGTGCCAGCAGCTTAGAAGGTTATGGGGACAGGACTGAAGCTTTCTTT. Amino acids: CASSLEGYGDRTEAFF.